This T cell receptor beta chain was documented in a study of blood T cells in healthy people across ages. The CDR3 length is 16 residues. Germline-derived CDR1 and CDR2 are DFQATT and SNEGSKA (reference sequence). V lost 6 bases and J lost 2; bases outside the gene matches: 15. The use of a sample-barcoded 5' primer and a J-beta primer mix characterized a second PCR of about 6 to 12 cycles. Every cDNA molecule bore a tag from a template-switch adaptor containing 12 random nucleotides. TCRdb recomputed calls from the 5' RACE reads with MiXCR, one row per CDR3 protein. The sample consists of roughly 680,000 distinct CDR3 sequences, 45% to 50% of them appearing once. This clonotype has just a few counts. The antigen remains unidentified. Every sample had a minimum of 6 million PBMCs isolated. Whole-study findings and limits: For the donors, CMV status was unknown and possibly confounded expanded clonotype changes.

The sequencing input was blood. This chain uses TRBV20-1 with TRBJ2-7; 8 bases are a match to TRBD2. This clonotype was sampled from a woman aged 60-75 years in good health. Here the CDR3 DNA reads TGCAGTGCCCCCCCAAGCCTTACTAGCGGAGCCTACGAGCAGTACTTC. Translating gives CSAPPSLTSGAYEQYF.